This is a list of T cell receptor beta chains from one sample in a study of esophageal squamous cell carcinoma under preoperative chemotherapy. TCRdb re-derived calls from the PCR reads in MiXCR, one entry per CDR3 protein. The sample carries 15,000 to 20,000 distinct CDR3 sequences, under 55% recorded once. Specimen collection occurred from a patient given preoperative chemotherapy. The receptors stem from a human donor with esophageal squamous cell carcinoma. The donor label of this sample is uncertain. Each CDR3 is given with its conserved first and last residue. Fields, in order: clone size, D gene, V gene, J gene, CDR3 DNA, CDR3 protein. D genes are given only for firm matches. Size is stated for part of the rows, as once, few or many counts, or as a class when the clone is expanded.

clone_size: -
d_call: TRBD2
v_call: TRBV7-3
j_call: TRBJ2-3
cdr3_nt: TGTGCCAGCAGCCCTAAAGGGGGTAGGGGCAGACTAGCGGGAGAACACACAGATACGCAGTATTTT
cdr3_aa: CASSPKGGRGRLAGEHTDTQYF

clone_size: -
d_call: TRBD2
v_call: TRBV30
j_call: TRBJ2-5
cdr3_nt: TGTGCCTGGGCCGGCGGGGGCGGGAGGGTCGATGAGCAGTACTTC
cdr3_aa: CAWAGGGGRVDEQYF

clone_size: -
d_call: -
v_call: TRBV7-9
j_call: TRBJ2-6
cdr3_nt: TGTGCCAGCAGTAGAGGCTCTGGGGCCAACGTCCTGACTTTC
cdr3_aa: CASSRGSGANVLTF

clone_size: once
d_call: TRBD2
v_call: TRBV7-9
j_call: TRBJ2-4
cdr3_nt: TGTGCCAGCAGCGTAGTGGGGCTAGCGGGCAAAGATACGCAGTACTTC
cdr3_aa: CASSVVGLAGKDTQYF

clone_size: few
d_call: TRBD2
v_call: TRBV7-9
j_call: TRBJ2-1
cdr3_nt: TGTGCCAGCAGCTCGGGACTAGCGGGAGGGAATGAGCAGTTCTTC
cdr3_aa: CASSSGLAGGNEQFF

clone_size: few
d_call: -
v_call: TRBV7-3
j_call: TRBJ2-3
cdr3_nt: TGTGCCAGCAGCTTAACCGGGGGTGCCGACACAGATACGCAGTATTTT
cdr3_aa: CASSLTGGADTDTQYF

clone_size: -
d_call: -
v_call: TRBV12-3/TRBV12-4
j_call: TRBJ2-3
cdr3_nt: TGTGCCAGCAGCTCTCTTGGGGCTAGCACAGATACGCAGTATTTT
cdr3_aa: CASSSLGASTDTQYF

clone_size: -
d_call: -
v_call: TRBV7-2
j_call: TRBJ2-2
cdr3_nt: TGTGCCAGCAGCTTAGGAGGATACACCGGGGAGCTGTTTTTT
cdr3_aa: CASSLGGYTGELFF

clone_size: many
d_call: TRBD1
v_call: TRBV7-2
j_call: TRBJ2-5
cdr3_nt: TGTGCCAGCAGCTTAGAGGGGGCAAAGGGGGCCCAGTACTTC
cdr3_aa: CASSLEGAKGAQYF

clone_size: -
d_call: TRBD2
v_call: TRBV3-1
j_call: TRBJ2-3
cdr3_nt: TGTGCCAGCAGCCAAACGGCTAGCGGAAACACAGATACGCAGTATTTT
cdr3_aa: CASSQTASGNTDTQYF

clone_size: -
d_call: -
v_call: TRBV7-6
j_call: TRBJ2-5
cdr3_nt: TGTGCCAGCAGCTTAGGAACGGGCCGGGAGACCCAGTACTTC
cdr3_aa: CASSLGTGRETQYF

clone_size: many
d_call: -
v_call: TRBV6-5
j_call: TRBJ2-2
cdr3_nt: TGTGCCAGCAGTTACTCGATAGTCCAAGGGGGCACCGGGGAGCTGTTTTTT
cdr3_aa: CASSYSIVQGGTGELFF

clone_size: many
d_call: -
v_call: TRBV5-1
j_call: TRBJ2-5
cdr3_nt: TGCGCCAGCGGGTTGGGGGTCGGAGAGACCCAGTACTTC
cdr3_aa: CASGLGVGETQYF

clone_size: many
d_call: TRBD2
v_call: TRBV7-2
j_call: TRBJ2-5
cdr3_nt: TGTGCCAGCAGCTATGCAGGCCTGGCGGGGGGGCTCAAGGAGACCCAGTACTTC
cdr3_aa: CASSYAGLAGGLKETQYF

clone_size: -
d_call: -
v_call: TRBV7-2
j_call: TRBJ2-7
cdr3_nt: TGTGCCAGCAGCTTCCTCGGGGCCAGCGAGCAGTACTTC
cdr3_aa: CASSFLGASEQYF

clone_size: once
d_call: TRBD1
v_call: TRBV12-3/TRBV12-4
j_call: TRBJ2-3
cdr3_nt: TGTGCCAGCAGCCGAGACAGGGGGGGGCTCAGAGATACGCAGTATTTT
cdr3_aa: CASSRDRGGLRDTQYF

clone_size: -
d_call: -
v_call: TRBV7-3
j_call: TRBJ2-5
cdr3_nt: TGTGCCAGCAGCCCAGACGACCCAGATACCCAGTACTTC
cdr3_aa: CASSPDDPDTQYF

clone_size: many
d_call: TRBD2
v_call: TRBV12-5
j_call: TRBJ2-1
cdr3_nt: TGTGCTAGTGGCCCCGGGACTAGCGGGAGAGGTGAGCAGTTCTTC
cdr3_aa: CASGPGTSGRGEQFF

clone_size: -
d_call: TRBD1
v_call: TRBV6-1
j_call: TRBJ1-2
cdr3_nt: TGTGCCAGCAGTCGGACAGGAGGAGATGGCTACACCTTC
cdr3_aa: CASSRTGGDGYTF

clone_size: many
d_call: -
v_call: TRBV6-1
j_call: TRBJ1-2
cdr3_nt: TGTGCCACCCAAAGGACAGTTAACTATGGCTACACCTTC
cdr3_aa: CATQRTVNYGYTF

clone_size: -
d_call: -
v_call: TRBV11-3
j_call: TRBJ2-5
cdr3_nt: TGTGCCAGCAGCTCGACGGGGGAGACCCAGTACTTC
cdr3_aa: CASSSTGETQYF

clone_size: -
d_call: -
v_call: TRBV7-2
j_call: TRBJ2-3
cdr3_nt: TGTGCCGGGAGCGTCGGCCCCCACACAGATACGCAGTATTTC
cdr3_aa: CAGSVGPHTDTQYF

clone_size: -
d_call: -
v_call: TRBV6-1
j_call: TRBJ2-7
cdr3_nt: TGTGCCAGCAGTGAATGGCAGGGGTCCGAGCAGTACTTC
cdr3_aa: CASSEWQGSEQYF

clone_size: once
d_call: -
v_call: TRBV7-8
j_call: TRBJ2-3
cdr3_nt: TGTGCCAGCAGCTTCACGACGGGGGCGGGCACAGATACGCAGTATTTT
cdr3_aa: CASSFTTGAGTDTQYF

clone_size: -
d_call: -
v_call: TRBV10-1
j_call: TRBJ2-3
cdr3_nt: TGCGCCAGCAGTGAGCAGGACACAGATACGCAGTATTTT
cdr3_aa: CASSEQDTDTQYF

clone_size: many
d_call: -
v_call: TRBV6-1
j_call: TRBJ2-3
cdr3_nt: TGTGCCAGCAGGGGGTCAACGGCAGATACGCAGTATTTT
cdr3_aa: CASRGSTADTQYF

clone_size: once
d_call: TRBD2
v_call: TRBV7-8
j_call: TRBJ2-3
cdr3_nt: TGTGCCAGCACAGGGGGACTAGCGGGACGCGCCGTGGGGATGTGTGCCACAAATATGCAGTATTTT
cdr3_aa: CASTGGLAGRAVGMCATNMQYF

clone_size: few
d_call: -
v_call: TRBV12-3/TRBV12-4
j_call: TRBJ2-1
cdr3_nt: TGTGCCAGCAGTGCACGCCACGGCAATGAGCAGTTCTTC
cdr3_aa: CASSARHGNEQFF

clone_size: many
d_call: TRBD1
v_call: TRBV7-6
j_call: TRBJ2-7
cdr3_nt: TGTGCCAGCAGCCCCGGACAGGGAACCTACGAGCAGTACTTC
cdr3_aa: CASSPGQGTYEQYF

clone_size: -
d_call: -
v_call: TRBV11-3
j_call: TRBJ2-5
cdr3_nt: TGTGCCAGCAGCTTAGGGGACGGTGGGGGGACCCAGTACTTC
cdr3_aa: CASSLGDGGGTQYF